The T cell receptor beta chain described here comes from a study of Tregs in tolerant kidney transplant recipients. Using immunoSEQ multiplex PCR, the repertoire was profiled, and TCRdb retains in-frame clones only, with some absent. The table lists about 72,000 clones, roughly 92% of them singletons. The CDR3 contains 13 residues. Germline values: CDR1 PRHDT, CDR2 FYEKMQ (reference sequence). Trimming removed 5 bases from V and 6 bases from J, with 12 bases in between. This TCR was recovered from a human donor who received a combined kidney and bone marrow transplant. The V and J genes are TRBV13 and TRBJ2-3, with D uncertain. The source was CD8+ T cells from blood, collected before the transplant. In DNA, the CDR3 is TGTGCCAGCAGCCCCGGAAGCGCCGATACGCAGTATTTT. Its translation: CASSPGSADTQYF. Full variable domain (rest looked up from reference TRBV13 and TRBJ2-3): AAGVIQSPRHLIKEKRETATLKCYPIPRHDTVYWYQQGPGQDPQFLISFYEKMQSDKGSIPDRFSAQQFSDYHSELNMSSLELGDSALYFCASSPGSADTQYFGPGTRLTVL.